The rows below give T cell receptor beta chains drawn from one sample of a study of regulatory T cells in long-lasting Graves disease. TCRdb ran MiXCR on the multiplex PCR reads and lists one entry per CDR3 protein. Of approximately 250,000 distinct CDR3 sequences listed, around 17% are singletons. The source material was peripheral blood mononuclear cells (PBMCs), sampled at new diagnosis, from a patient treated with antithyroid drugs. Source of these receptors: a female donor with Graves disease. The CDR3 runs from the conserved cysteine through the conserved F or W. D genes are given only for firm matches. Clone size is given for some rows only: seen once, a few or many times, or a class if the clone is expanded.

cdr3_nt cdr3_aa v_call clone_size d_call j_call
TGCAGTGCTAACACCGGGAGCGTCTACGAGCAGTACTTC CSANTGSVYEQYF TRBV20-1 many - TRBJ2-7
TGCGCCAGCAGCTTGGACAGGAACAATGAGCAGTTCTTC CASSLDRNNEQFF TRBV5-1 many - TRBJ2-1
TGCAGTGCTAGGGAGGCGGGAGCCCCGGGGGGGGAGCAGTACTTC CSAREAGAPGGEQYF TRBV20-1 many TRBD2 TRBJ2-7
TGCAGCGTTGCTCCGGGAGAGGAGACCCAGTACTTC CSVAPGEETQYF TRBV29-1 many - TRBJ2-5
TGTGCCAGCAGTTTAAGGGGTGGGGCCAACGTCCTGACTTTC CASSLRGGANVLTF TRBV27 many - TRBJ2-6
TGTGCCAGCAGCTCCGGGACTCGTGGCAATGAGCAGTTCTTC CASSSGTRGNEQFF TRBV11-2 many - TRBJ2-1
TGTGCCAGCAGCTTAGTGCCAGCCTTCTACGAGCAGTACTTC CASSLVPAFYEQYF TRBV7-2 many - TRBJ2-7
TGTGCCAGCAGCACGGGACTCCGATACGAGCAGTACTTC CASSTGLRYEQYF TRBV12-3/TRBV12-4 many - TRBJ2-7
TGTGCCAGCAGCGAGACAGTGAACACTGAAGCTTTCTTT CASSETVNTEAFF TRBV3-1 many - TRBJ1-1
TGTGCCAGTAACTTGGGGGGGGCCAACGTCCTGACTTTC CASNLGGANVLTF TRBV6-2/TRBV6-3 few - TRBJ2-6
TGTGCCAGCCAAAGGGGGGGCGGCGGGAGTGATACGCAGTATTTT CASQRGGGGSDTQYF TRBV6-2/TRBV6-3 many - TRBJ2-3
TGTGCCAGCAGTGAACTACAGCCGCCCACCGGGGAGCTGTTTTTT CASSELQPPTGELFF TRBV6-1 - - TRBJ2-2
TGTGCCAGCAGGCCTAGCGACAGGGGGAACACTGAAGCTTTCTTT CASRPSDRGNTEAFF TRBV4-2 many TRBD1 TRBJ1-1
TGTGCCAGTAGTATAGTGGGAGGAGGTCGTGAAAAACTGTTTTTT CASSIVGGGREKLFF TRBV19 few - TRBJ1-4
TGCAGTGCTAGGGAGACAGGGGACTACGAGCAGTACTTC CSARETGDYEQYF TRBV20-1 many TRBD1 TRBJ2-7
TGTGCCAGCAGCTTAGAGGGGGGACAGAGCGAGCAGTACTTC CASSLEGGQSEQYF TRBV7-9 few - TRBJ2-7
TGTGCCAGTAGCCGAACAGGGAGCAATCAGCCCCAGCATTTT CASSRTGSNQPQHF TRBV19 many - TRBJ1-5
TGTGCCAGCAGTGGGGGGGCGCAGGGTGGTCAGCCCCAGCATTTT CASSGGAQGGQPQHF TRBV25-1 - - TRBJ1-5
TGTGCCAGCAGCGACCGACGGGGGCTGGCCTGGACCACAGATACGCAGTATTTT CASSDRRGLAWTTDTQYF TRBV9 - - TRBJ2-3
TGCAGTGCTAGCCCCCACAGGAAGGGGGGAAAACTGTTTTTT CSASPHRKGGKLFF TRBV20-1 many - TRBJ1-4
TGTGCCACCAGTGATACCGACAGGGGCGCTGAAGCTTTCTTT CATSDTDRGAEAFF TRBV24-1 - TRBD1 TRBJ1-1
TGTGCCAGCTCTCCCGGTCCTCACGACACTGAAGCTTTCTTT CASSPGPHDTEAFF TRBV18 many - TRBJ1-1
TGTGCCAACTCCGAGGGGGGCACAGATACGCAGTATTTT CANSEGGTDTQYF TRBV7-9 few - TRBJ2-3
TGTGCCAGCAGCCCTCGGGCAGGGCCCTACGAGCAGTACTTC CASSPRAGPYEQYF TRBV11-2 - - TRBJ2-7
TGCAGCGTTGACCCCGGGACTAGCGACTACAATGAGCAGTTCTTC CSVDPGTSDYNEQFF TRBV29-1 - TRBD2 TRBJ2-1
TGCAGTGCTAGAATAGAGGCGGGAGCGGCAGATACGCAGTATTTT CSARIEAGAADTQYF TRBV20-1 many TRBD2 TRBJ2-3
TGTGCCAGCAGTCCCGGAGCGGGACTTAAGGCCTACGAGCAGTACTTC CASSPGAGLKAYEQYF TRBV12-3/TRBV12-4 many TRBD2 TRBJ2-7
TGTGCCAGCAGCCAGTCGGATCAGCCCCAGCATTTT CASSQSDQPQHF TRBV3-1 many - TRBJ1-5
TGTGCCAGTACCCTGGGGCCATCCTTGGCAGATACGCAGTATTTT CASTLGPSLADTQYF TRBV19 many - TRBJ2-3
TGCGCCAGCAGCTTGGCCGCAGGACCTACAGATACGCAGTATTTT CASSLAAGPTDTQYF TRBV5-1 - - TRBJ2-3
TGTGCCAGCAGTTACCTCCCGGGGCGATACCATAATTCACCCCTCCACTTT CASSYLPGRYHNSPLHF TRBV6-5 many - TRBJ1-6
TGTGCCAGTAGTGATCCGTTGGGCACCCAGTATGGCTACACCTTC CASSDPLGTQYGYTF TRBV19 few - TRBJ1-2
TGTGCCTGGAGTGTAGGGTCAGGGTCTCGTACGCAGTATTTT CAWSVGSGSRTQYF TRBV30 many - TRBJ2-3
TGTGCCAGCAGAGCTATACCGGACTATGGCTACACCTTC CASRAIPDYGYTF TRBV5-6 many - TRBJ1-2
TGTGCCAGCAGCTTAGCGGGACTAGTCGGAGGCGAGCAGTACTTC CASSLAGLVGGEQYF TRBV7-2 many TRBD2 TRBJ2-7
TGCGCCAGCAGCCTGAACAGGGGGAACGAAAAACTGTTTTTT CASSLNRGNEKLFF TRBV4-1 - TRBD1 TRBJ1-4
TGTGCCAGTAGCCAACTAGCGGGAGGCGACTACGAGCAGTACTTC CASSQLAGGDYEQYF TRBV19 - TRBD2 TRBJ2-7